This TCR beta chain originates from a study of cytomegalovirus exposure and HLA in healthy donors. Study-wide background: A prior analysis found 117 million unique TCR beta sequences from around 200 million T cells. The study, taken as a whole, reports: Fewer N-insertions (relative to the approximately 670-donor mean) were reportedly seen in an Asian-associated ancestry cluster in a later analysis.

Trimming took 1 base from V and 2 from J; bases not matched to a gene: 4. This CDR3 has 15 residues. Germline CDR1 and CDR2: SGHVS and FNYEAQ. PCR involved 60 Vbeta and 13 Jbeta primers. Repertoires were generated with immunoSEQ multiplex PCR, while TCRdb's copy carries only in-frame clones and drops some. The sample shows roughly 100,000 clones, under 80% of them seen only once. On this clone itself: Its specificity is not known.

These donors counted as nominally healthy when sampled, but unrecorded immune exposures were likely. This clonotype originated in a woman in her 40s in good health and CMV-seropositive. The sample comprised PBMCs. V is TRBV7-6 and J is TRBJ1-1; the match to TRBD1 covers 7 bases. Here the CDR3 reads CASSLGTGPNTEAFF. CDR3 nucleotides: TGTGCCAGCAGCTTAGGGACAGGACCTAACACTGAAGCTTTCTTT.